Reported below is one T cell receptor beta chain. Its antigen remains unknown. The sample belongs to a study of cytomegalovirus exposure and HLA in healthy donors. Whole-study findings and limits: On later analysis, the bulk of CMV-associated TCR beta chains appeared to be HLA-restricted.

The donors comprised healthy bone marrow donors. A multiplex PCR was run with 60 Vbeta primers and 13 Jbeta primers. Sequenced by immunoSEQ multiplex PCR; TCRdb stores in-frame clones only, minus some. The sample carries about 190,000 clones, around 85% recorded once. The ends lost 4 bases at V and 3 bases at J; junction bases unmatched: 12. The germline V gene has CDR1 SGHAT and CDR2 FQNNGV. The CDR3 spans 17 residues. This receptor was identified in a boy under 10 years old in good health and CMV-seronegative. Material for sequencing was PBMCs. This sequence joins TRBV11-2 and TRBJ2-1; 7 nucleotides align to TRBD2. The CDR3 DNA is TGTGCCAGCAGCTCAAAATGGCTAGCGGAGATCTACAATGAGCAGTTCTTC. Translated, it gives CASSSKWLAEIYNEQFF.